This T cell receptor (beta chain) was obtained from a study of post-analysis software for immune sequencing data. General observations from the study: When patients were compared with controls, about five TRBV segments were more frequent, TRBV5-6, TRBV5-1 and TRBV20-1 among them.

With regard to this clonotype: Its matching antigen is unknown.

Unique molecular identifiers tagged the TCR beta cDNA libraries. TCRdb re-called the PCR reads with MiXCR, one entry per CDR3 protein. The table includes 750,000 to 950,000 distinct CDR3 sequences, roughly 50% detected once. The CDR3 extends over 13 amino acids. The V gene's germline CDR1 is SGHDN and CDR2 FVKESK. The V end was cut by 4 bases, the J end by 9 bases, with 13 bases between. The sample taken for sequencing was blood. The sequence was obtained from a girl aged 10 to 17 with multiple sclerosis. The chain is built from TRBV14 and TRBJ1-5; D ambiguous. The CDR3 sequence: CASSLTNTGPQHF. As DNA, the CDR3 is TGTGCCAGCAGCCTGACGAATACGGGGCCCCAGCATTTT.